The entry below describes one T cell receptor (beta chain). Antigen: not known. Germline CDR1 SQVTM, CDR2 ANQGSEA. This CDR3 is built from 13 residues. V lost 8 bases, J lost 8 bases, and 19 bases lay in between. The authors amplified TCR beta CDR3 regions from RNA transcripts. Second-round multiplex PCR came after a first-round RT-PCR that employed HTBI primers. In TCRdb, the multiplex PCR reads were re-called with MiXCR into one record per CDR3 protein. The sample contains 230,000 or so distinct CDR3 sequences, less than 55% of which appear only once. This sample was included in a study of Graves' ophthalmopathy and Graves' hyperthyroidism. Study context: Peripheral blood samples were taken at initial diagnosis, before any treatment.

Points from the study as a whole: A 13-signature model separated ophthalmopathy from stable hyperthyroidism, reaching about 88% sensitivity and 80% to 83% specificity cross-validated. Both a roughly 70% sensitivity and an approximately 76% specificity characterized the model's predictions of ophthalmopathy progression.

This sequence originates from an adult man with Graves' ophthalmopathy. The gene calls are TRBV29-1 and TRBJ1-5; tentatively, D is TRBD1 (6 bases). Input material: peripheral blood. The CDR3: CSSPTGSSKPQHF. CDR3 in DNA: TGCAGCAGTCCCACAGGGTCCAGCAAGCCCCAGCATTTT.